The present T cell receptor beta chain was sequenced within a study of blood T cell repertoires in COVID-19. Profiled with immunoSEQ multiplex PCR; TCRdb holds only in-frame clones, not every one. The table includes about 400,000 clones, 80% to 90% detected once. Trimming pared 1 base from V and 8 bases from J, leaving 11 bases between. The germline CDR1 and CDR2 sequences are KGHSH and LQKENI. The CDR3 spans 14 residues. The source of this sequence is a middle-aged man in a cohort exposed to, infected with or recovered from COVID-19 (not recorded which). The chain combines TRBV18 with TRBJ1-4; D not certain. The sample comprised PBMCs or T cells enriched from blood (not recorded which). DNA of the CDR3: TGTGCCAGCTCACCACAGACTCGAGGCGAAAAACTGTTTTTT. Its translation: CASSPQTRGEKLFF.